In its sample, the clone carrying this T cell receptor (beta chain) was seen once. Germline-derived CDR1 and CDR2 are SGHVS and FQNEAQ. CDR3 size: 13 residues. V gave up 1 base and J gave up 6 bases, with 7 bases separating them. The source of the sample is a study of blood T cell repertoires in COVID-19. Study details: Some COVID-19 samples were acute and others convalescent; all came from the United States, Italy and Spain.

Authors' processing steps: The assay estimated nucleated cells by amplifying reference gene primers. Libraries were prepared by immunoSEQ multiplex PCR; TCRdb keeps only in-frame clonotypes and omits some of them. The V and J calls and clone size are taken from that table; D and trimming were inferred from the DNA. The table records over 250,000 clones, about 87% of them present only once. This TCR was recovered from a woman aged 35 to 49 who had recovered from COVID-19. The chain recombines TRBV7-8 with TRBJ1-5, with D unresolved. Material for sequencing was peripheral blood. CDR3 in amino acids: CASSLGASQPQHF. The CDR3 coding sequence is TGTGCCAGCAGCTTAGGGGCATCTCAGCCCCAGCATTTT.